This entry describes one T cell receptor (beta chain). The data were obtained in a study of identical twins. A single record per CDR3 protein comes from TCRdb applying MiXCR to the 5' RACE reads. The table has 430,000 or so distinct CDR3 sequences, 24% seen once; the top ten hold 2.9%. Germline CDR1 reads SGHDN; CDR2 reads FVKESK. V lost 4 bases, J lost 3 bases, and 9 bases stayed unmatched. This CDR3 region has 16 residues. These same records also appear under a second study, on T cells expressing NK-cell markers.

This receptor was identified in a young woman in good health. The gene calls are TRBV14 and TRBJ2-1, with TRBD2 matching over 7 bases. The sequenced sample consisted of CD4+ T cells sorted from blood. CDR3 in amino acids: CASSRGRLADYNEQFF. CDR3 in DNA: TGTGCCAGCAGCCGAGGTCGGCTAGCGGACTACAATGAGCAGTTCTTC.